This record covers a single TCR beta chain. The data are from a study of CD8 T cells in Susac syndrome. RNA was extracted with the RNeasy kit, and a quantity of about 0.45 to 1 ug was reverse transcribed using random hexamers. TCRdb re-analysed the immunoSEQ multiplex PCR reads in MiXCR, keeping a single row per CDR3 protein. The sample lists about 200,000 distinct CDR3 sequences; approximately 95% were seen once. Germline V CDR1 and CDR2: DFQATT, SNEGSKA (reference sequence). CDR3 length equals 17 residues. Trimming stripped 0 bases from V and 2 bases from J, with 20 bases between. Sequencing was performed on CD4+ T cells from PBMCs. This sequence joins TRBV20-1 and TRBJ2-7, with D perhaps given as TRBD1 or TRBD2 (5 bases each). The receptor was isolated from a human donor in good health. The CDR3 region has the DNA TGCAGTGCTAGAGATTTCAACCGGGGCTCAGTTACCTACGAGCAGTACTTC. Translation: CSARDFNRGSVTYEQYF.